This TCR beta chain appears in the sequencing data of a study of spatial heterogeneity in lung cancer. Study-wide results and limits: Intratumoral expanded alpha and beta TCR counts were found to track tumor mutation counts. Alpha chains reached an estimated coverage of 6.5% to 7% of tumor T cells, and beta chains roughly 13%.

TCRdb re-called the 5' RACE reads with MiXCR, one entry per CDR3 protein. Among approximately 13,000 distinct CDR3 sequences listed, under 6% were seen once. This CDR3 region has 17 residues. V was clipped by 1 base and J by 4 bases; unmatched bases: 10. The germline V gene has CDR1 LGHNA and CDR2 YSLEER. In its sample, this clonotype was seen many times. Its antigen is as yet unknown. Time point given: sample taken at primary tumor resection. Donation came from over 60 patients with untreated early-stage non-small cell lung cancer. This clonotype was obtained from a male donor with early-stage non-small cell lung cancer. The sample was lung tumor tissue, taken at surgery. The rearrangement uses TRBV4-3 and TRBJ2-4, with 7 bases identical to TRBD2. CDR3 nucleotides: TGCGCCAGCAGCCAAGCGGGGGGAGCTAGCGGTAAAAACATTCAGTACTTC. Encoded protein: CASSQAGGASGKNIQYF.